This T cell receptor (beta chain) was profiled in a study of low-dose radiotherapy and immunotherapy resistance in tumors. Sample time point: before trial treatment. Eligible patients had advanced solid tumors lacking tumor-infiltrating lymphocytes. CDR3 length equals 19 residues. Trimming took 4 bases from V and 0 from J; bases not matched to a gene: 10. Germline CDR1 is MNHNY and CDR2 is SVGAGI (reference sequence). Covering alpha and beta chains, TRAV- and TRBV-specific primers were used for the first-strand cDNA. TCRs were amplified for 15 to 25 PCR cycles with a constant-region primer and V-primer adapter. TCRdb analysed the reads with MiXCR anew, one entry per CDR3 protein. Found here are approximately 70,000 distinct CDR3 sequences, roughly 30% of them singletons; the top ten hold more than 9.5%.

The TCR sequence derives from a female donor with ovarian cancer. The specimen was PBMCs, collected before treatment. The chain joins TRBV6-6 to TRBJ1-5, with 12 positions matching TRBD1. CDR3 sequence reads: CASSSHRDRGRNSNQPQHF. CDR3 nucleotide sequence: TGTGCCAGCAGTTCGCACCGGGACAGGGGGCGAAATAGCAATCAGCCCCAGCATTTT.